This T cell receptor beta chain came from a study of blood T cell repertoires in COVID-19. Study background: PBMCs, B-cell-depleted T cells, or T cells were the source of the cDNA or gDNA that made up the material.

TCRdb's table, derived via immunoSEQ multiplex PCR, lists solely in-frame clones and lacks some. The sample has about 260,000 clones; 87% are singletons. V dropped 4 bases and J dropped 2; count of bases not matched to a gene: 11. CDR1 and CDR2 from the germline V gene are WSHSY and SAAADI. This CDR3 contains 16 residues. The sequence was collected from a woman in her 40s who had recovered from COVID-19. Sequenced input: peripheral blood. The chain joins TRBV10-2 to TRBJ2-7; 7 positions agree with TRBD1. CDR3 loop: CASSGLTGKPPYEQYF. The CDR3 region has the DNA TGCGCCAGCAGTGGACTGACAGGGAAACCCCCCTACGAGCAGTACTTC.